The 20 T cell receptor beta chains below were found in one sample sequenced in a study of tumor and adjacent non-tumor tissue in lung cancer. TCRbeta libraries were built with three rounds of nested PCR, modified from ARM-PCR. TCRdb recomputed calls from the multiplex PCR reads with MiXCR, one row per CDR3 protein. The table lists 120,000 to 150,000 distinct CDR3 sequences, approximately 66% of them singletons. This sample's RNA came from whole unsorted tissue. Sample: lung tumor tissue. These receptors all come from a man aged 55 to 70 with small cell lung cancer.

Remarks on this clonotype: This could be a read error, since a much larger clone is one nucleotide away. This chain links TRBV20-1 with TRBJ2-5, with D perhaps matching TRBD2 (5 bases). This CDR3 spans 15 amino acids. Germline CDR1 reads DFQATT; CDR2 reads SNEGSKA (reference sequence). Between the trimmed V and J ends, which lost 1 base and 4 bases, there was a span of 16 bases. The CDR3 region has the DNA TGCAGTGCTAGAGTTCTAGCCCTCACACGAGAGACCCAGTACTTC. Its protein is CSARVLALTRETQYF.

This clonotype was counted many times. This chain uses TRBV6-5 with TRBJ1-2; D is unclear. Germline V CDR1 and CDR2: MNHEY, SVGAGI. There are 16 residues in the CDR3. The V gene lost 10 bases and the J gene lost 4 bases, with 25 bases spanning the gap. CDR3 DNA: TGTGCCACCCCACCTCAGGACGAGTGTAGAGCCTATGGCTACACCTTC. Encoded protein: CATPPQDECRAYGYTF.

The V gene is TRBV20-1, the J gene TRBJ2-3; D not resolved. Per germline, CDR1 DFQATT and CDR2 SNEGSKA (reference sequence). This CDR3 spans 15 amino acids. The CDR3 sequence is CNRIRIAEITDTQYF. In DNA, the CDR3 is TGCAATCGAATACGGATAGCAGAAATCACAGATACGCAGTATTTT.

This clonotype has a handful of counts. The gene calls are TRBV20-1 and TRBJ2-5, with 7 bases matching TRBD2. The CDR3 extends over 14 amino acids. V trimming: 4 bases; J trimming: 1 base; junction bases outside the gene matches: 6. Germline V gene data show CDR1 as DFQATT and CDR2 as SNEGSKA (reference sequence). CDR3 DNA sequence: TGCAGTGCTATCACCAGGACTAGCCAAGAGACCCAGTACTTC. It is translated as CSAITRTSQETQYF.

The rearrangement joins TRBV5-1 to TRBJ1-2; 7 nucleotides align to TRBD1. The V segment lost 0 bases and the J segment 0 bases; nucleotides outside the gene matches: 11. From germline, CDR1 is SGHRS and CDR2 YFSETQ. The length of the CDR3 is 18 residues. The CDR3 region is CASSLAGTAGGTNYGYTF. DNA for the CDR3: TGCGCCAGCAGCTTGGCCGGGACGGCAGGGGGAACTAACTATGGCTACACCTTC.

About this clonotype itself: The CDR3 does not close with the conserved phenylalanine or tryptophan, likely indicating a read error. This sequence joins TRBV6-5 and TRBJ2-4, with D perhaps TRBD1 (6 bases). The germline V and J ends were trimmed by 0 bases and 10 bases, with 10 bases remaining between them. CDR1 and CDR2 (germline): MNHEY, SVGAGI. The CDR3 has 13 residues. As DNA, the CDR3 is TGTGCCAGCAGTTACTCACCAGGGGTTATTCAGTACATC. It encodes CASSYSPGVIQYI.

Concerning this clonotype itself: A much bigger clone sits one base away, suggesting this may be a read error. This rearrangement joins TRBV6-1 to TRBJ1-1; the match to TRBD1 covers 9 bases. V was pared by 6 bases and J by 12 bases, with 11 bases of the junction left unmatched. The CDR3 contains 13 residues. Germline V CDR1 and CDR2: MNHNS, SASEGT. CDR3 sequence reads: CASRRPGTGYPFF. The CDR3 bases are TGTGCCAGCAGGCGCCCCGGGACAGGGTACCCTTTCTTT.

Comments on this clonotype: The CDR3 does not end in the conserved phenylalanine or tryptophan, so this is likely a read error. The chain joins TRBV11-2 to TRBJ2-3; 9 nucleotides match TRBD1. The CDR3 consists of 15 residues. V lost 3 bases and J lost 6; bases outside the gene matches: 7. The V gene's germline CDR1 is SGHAT and CDR2 FQNNGV. In DNA form, the CDR3 reads TGTGCCAGCAGCTTCGGACAGGGGTGGTGGGATACGCAGTATTCT. It codes for CASSFGQGWWDTQYS.

At least ten counts were recorded for this clonotype. This chain uses TRBV5-5 with TRBJ2-3; TRBD2 is a possible D gene (6 bases). The CDR3 has 14 residues. Looked up from germline, CDR1 is SGHKS and CDR2 is YYEKEE (reference sequence). The V gene lost 4 bases and the J gene lost 4 bases, with 13 bases spanning the gap. CDR3: CASSTGGRADTQYF. CDR3 in DNA: TGTGCCAGCAGCACCGGGGGAAGGGCAGATACGCAGTATTTT. The full variable domain, its missing parts supplied by reference TRBV5-5 and TRBJ2-3, is DAGVTQSPTHLIKTRGQQVTLRCSPISGHKSVSWYQQVLGQGPQFIFQYYEKEERGRGNFPDRFSARQFPNYSSELNVNALLLGDSALYLCASSTGGRADTQYFGPGTRLTVL.

As concerns this clonotype: This may be a read error: a much more frequent sequence differs by one nucleotide. The CDR3 DNA is TGTGCCAGCAGCCGGGACGGGGGGAGGGAAGCTTTCTTT. This codes for CASSRDGGREAFF. The gene calls are TRBV7-9 and TRBJ1-1; D is perhaps TRBD1 (5 bases). Trimming removed 5 bases from V and 8 bases from J, with 15 bases in between. The CDR3 contains 13 residues. CDR1 and CDR2 (germline): SEHNR, FQNEAQ (reference sequence).

Of note for this clonotype: A read error may account for a junction end that differs from germline. The rearrangement uses TRBV11-3 and TRBJ2-7, with D possibly matching TRBD1 (5 bases). The CDR3 totals 14 residues. Germline values: CDR1 SGHNT, CDR2 YENEEA. This CDR3 is CASSPRQSIYELYF. Here the CDR3 DNA reads TGTGCCAGCAGCCCGAGACAGAGTATCTACGAGCTGTACTTC.

This clonotype appeared many times. J is TRBJ2-7 and V is TRBV11-3, with D perhaps given as TRBD1 or TRBD2 (5 bases each). CDR1 SGHNT and CDR2 YENEEA come from the germline V gene. V was clipped by 10 bases and J by 5 bases, with 18 bases between them. This CDR3 is 13 amino acids long. CDR3 bases: TGTGCCACACAGGCGGGCGTGGGGAACGAGCAGTACTTC. This sequence encodes CATQAGVGNEQYF.

The sample holds many counts of this clonotype. V is TRBV4-2 and J is TRBJ2-7; D gene unclear. The CDR3 sequence is 14 residues long. V lost 1 base and J lost 6, with 13 bases in between. The germline V gene encodes CDR1 LGHNA and CDR2 YNFKEQ. CDR3: CASSQAGSLGEQYV. CDR3 in DNA: TGTGCCAGCAGCCAAGCCGGTTCCTTGGGCGAGCAGTACGTC.

The table lists this clonotype with many counts. This sequence joins TRBV29-1 and TRBJ1-1; D is unclear. The CDR3 contains 13 residues. Trimming took 3 bases from V and 0 from J, leaving 8 bases between them. The germline gives CDR1 SQVTM, CDR2 ANQGSEA. CDR3 DNA: TGCAGCGTTGAGATAGGGCTGAACACTGAAGCTTTCTTT. Amino acids: CSVEIGLNTEAFF.

A note on this clonotype: A read error may account for a junction end that differs from germline. The rearrangement joins TRBV6-1 to TRBJ2-5, with 9 nucleotides matching TRBD1. Germline V gene sequence: CDR1 MNHNS, CDR2 SASEGT. The CDR3 extends over 14 amino acids. CDR3 region: CASSGNRGQETPYF. CDR3 nucleotide sequence: TGTGCCAGCAGTGGAAACAGGGGGCAGGAGACCCCGTACTTC.

Remarks on this clonotype: An end of the junction does not agree with germline; a read error may underlie this. The chain couples TRBV12-3 or TRBV12-4 to TRBJ1-1, with a tentative D call TRBD1 (5 bases). The CDR3 has 16 amino acids. The chain's CDR3 is CASSFRRLGGETESFF. CDR3 in DNA: TGTGCCAGCAGTTTCAGGAGGCTCGGAGGGGAGACTGAATCTTTCTTT.

Comments on this clonotype: At one end, the junction sequence differs from germline, possibly due to a read error. The V and J genes are TRBV5-6 and TRBJ1-1; D not certain. CDR1 is SGHDT and CDR2 is YYEEEE in the germline V gene. CDR3 length equals 13 residues. CDR3 DNA: TGTGCCAGCAGCTCGTACCACGTGCCTGAAGCTTTATTT. Its protein product is CASSSYHVPEALF.

Points on this clonotype: An end of the junction differs from the germline gene, which may be a read error. The V call is TRBV14, the J call TRBJ2-1; D not resolved. The CDR3 runs 14 residues. CDR1 SGHDN and CDR2 FVKESK come from the germline V gene. CDR3: CGSSPSRVHNEQFF. For the CDR3, the DNA is TGTGGCAGCAGCCCTAGTAGAGTTCACAATGAGCAGTTCTTC.

The sample holds one count of this clonotype. Because the CDR3 is missing its conserved closing phenylalanine or tryptophan, this is likely a read error. The chain couples TRBV20-1 to TRBJ2-7; D call uncertain. From germline, CDR1 is DFQATT and CDR2 SNEGSKA (reference sequence). The CDR3 runs to 14 residues. Trimming removed 1 base at V and 2 bases at J, with 12 bases between. Here the CDR3 reads CSARGSSSPYEQYI. In DNA form, the CDR3 reads TGCAGTGCTAGAGGTAGCAGTTCTCCCTACGAGCAGTACATC.

The rearrangement links TRBV20-1 to TRBJ2-5, with D hard to call. Germline CDR1 is DFQATT and CDR2 is SNEGSKA (reference sequence). This CDR3 has 14 amino acids. V was pared by 6 bases and J by 4 bases, with 18 bases between. CDR3 bases: TGCAGTGCGAGCCTGGACGGTCGCCGAGAGACCCAGTACTTC. Its translation: CSASLDGRRETQYF.